The source of this T cell receptor (beta chain) is a study of blood T cell repertoires in COVID-19. Study-level information: Samples representing acute and convalescent COVID-19 were sourced from the United States, Italy and Spain. T cells, B-cell-depleted T cells, or PBMCs supplied cDNA or gDNA.

How the authors handled the data: Estimated nucleated cell counts came from reference gene primer amplification. Generated by immunoSEQ multiplex PCR, the TCRdb table keeps only in-frame clones and is missing some. The V and J calls and the clone size are those of that table, but D and trimming were determined from the DNA. The profile covers about 310,000 clones, with about nine tenths appearing a single time and less than 3.5% taken by the ten largest. Germline loops: CDR1 SGHRS, CDR2 YFSETQ. V lost 2 bases, J lost 0 bases, and 9 bases lay in between. The CDR3 totals 15 residues. Followed longitudinally, the Seattle patients had been enrolled during active infection.

Sequenced sample: peripheral blood. The sequence was collected from a woman in her twenties or thirties with COVID-19, enrolled during active disease. The genes are TRBV5-1 and TRBJ1-3; D uncertain. In DNA, the CDR3 is TGCGCCAGCAGCTTTGAGGGAAGCTCTGGAAACACCATATATTTT. It translates to CASSFEGSSGNTIYF.